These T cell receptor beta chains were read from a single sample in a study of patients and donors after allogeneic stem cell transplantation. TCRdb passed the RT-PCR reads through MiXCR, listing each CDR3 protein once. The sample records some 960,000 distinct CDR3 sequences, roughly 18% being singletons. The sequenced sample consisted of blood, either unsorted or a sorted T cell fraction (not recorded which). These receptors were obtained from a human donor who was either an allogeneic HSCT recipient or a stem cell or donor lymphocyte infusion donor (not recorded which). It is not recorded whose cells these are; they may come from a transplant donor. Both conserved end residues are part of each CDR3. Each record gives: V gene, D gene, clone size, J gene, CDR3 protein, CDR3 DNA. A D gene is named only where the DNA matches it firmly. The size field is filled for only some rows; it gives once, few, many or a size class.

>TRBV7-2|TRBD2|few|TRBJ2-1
CASSLQAGAYNEQFF
TGTGCCAGCAGCTTACAAGCGGGGGCCTACAATGAGCAGTTCTTC
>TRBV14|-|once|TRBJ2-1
CASSQDSSGDEQFF
TGTGCCAGCAGCCAGGACAGTAGCGGCGATGAGCAGTTCTTC
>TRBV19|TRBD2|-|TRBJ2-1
CASSMAGDNEQFF
TGTGCCAGTAGTATGGCGGGAGACAATGAGCAGTTCTTC
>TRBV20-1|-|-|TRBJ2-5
CSAAQLGRETQYF
TGCAGTGCCGCCCAACTAGGGAGAGAGACCCAGTACTTC
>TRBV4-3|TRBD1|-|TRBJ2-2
CASSQGTGWYTGELFF
TGCGCCAGCAGCCAGGGGACAGGGTGGTACACCGGGGAGCTGTTTTTT
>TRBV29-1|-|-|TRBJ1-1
CSVQRGPRGTEAFF
TGCAGCGTCCAGCGGGGGCCGCGGGGGACTGAAGCTTTCTTT
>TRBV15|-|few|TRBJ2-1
CATSRDRTYNEQFF
TGTGCCACCAGCAGAGATCGGACCTACAATGAGCAGTTCTTC
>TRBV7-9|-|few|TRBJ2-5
CASSLLLASETQYF
TGTGCCAGCAGCTTATTACTAGCTTCAGAGACCCAGTACTTC
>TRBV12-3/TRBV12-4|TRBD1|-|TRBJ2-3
CASSASGQGFTDTQYF
TGTGCCAGCAGCGCATCGGGACAGGGATTCACAGATACGCAGTATTTT
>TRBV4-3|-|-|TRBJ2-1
CASSQVEKREQFF
TGCGCCAGCAGCCAAGTTGAAAAAAGGGAGCAGTTCTTC
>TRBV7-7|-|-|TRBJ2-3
CASSLGPGSADTQYF
TGTGCTAGCAGCTTAGGACCAGGATCAGCAGATACGCAGTATTTT
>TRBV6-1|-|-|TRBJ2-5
CASSAVGQETQYF
TGTGCCAGCAGTGCAGTAGGCCAAGAGACCCAGTACTTC
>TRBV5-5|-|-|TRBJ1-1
CASSLRSGLMNTEAFF
TGTGCCAGCAGCTTACGGAGCGGCTTAATGAACACTGAAGCTTTCTTT
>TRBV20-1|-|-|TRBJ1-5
CSAPARGSGQPQHF
TGCAGTGCCCCCGCCAGGGGCAGCGGTCAGCCCCAGCATTTT
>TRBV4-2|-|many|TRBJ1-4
CASSQDSKKGEKLFF
TGTGCCAGCAGCCAAGATTCGAAAAAGGGAGAAAAACTGTTTTTT